The 8 T cell receptor beta chains below were found in one sample sequenced in a study of graft-versus-host responses after intestinal transplantation. The antigens for these receptors are not known. This table comes from immunoSEQ multiplex PCR, and its TCRdb copy is limited to in-frame clones, with some not included. The data show just under 90,000 clones, roughly four fifths seen once. The sample was unstimulated CD8+ T cells sorted from spleen or lymph node cells, taken before intestinal transplant. These receptor sequences come from a human donor who received an intestinal transplant.

V and J are TRBV6-4 and TRBJ2-1; TRBD2 might be the D (6 bases). V was cut by 0 bases and J by 1 base, with 7 bases left in between. Germline V gives CDR1 MRHNA, CDR2 SNTAGT. This CDR3 has 15 amino acids. CDR3 coding DNA: TGTGCCAGCAGTGACTCGGCGGGATCCTACAATGAGCAGTTCTTC. Amino acids: CASSDSAGSYNEQFF.

Details on this clone: Other nucleotide sequences in the sample specify the same CDR3. The gene calls are TRBV6-5 and TRBJ2-1; D call uncertain. The germline V gene has CDR1 MNHEY and CDR2 SVGAGI. This CDR3 spans 13 amino acids. Trimming took off 2 bases at V and 0 bases at J, with 2 bases between the two ends. Here the CDR3 reads CASSYSSYNEQFF. The CDR3 nucleotides read TGTGCCAGCAGTTACAGCTCCTACAATGAGCAGTTCTTC.

The rearrangement uses TRBV27 and TRBJ1-5, with no clear D. Per germline, CDR1 MNHEY and CDR2 SMNVEV (reference sequence). The CDR3 length is 14 residues. V shed 4 bases and J shed 5 bases, with 12 bases lying between them. CDR3 coding DNA: TGTGCCAGCAGTTCCGGCCAATGGGATCAGCCCCAGCATTTT. Its translation is CASSSGQWDQPQHF.

The V gene is TRBV7-3, the J gene TRBJ2-7, with 9 bases that match TRBD2. After removal of 1 base from V and 2 bases from J, the junction contained 3 bases not matched to a gene. The CDR3 is 15 amino acids. The germline V gene encodes CDR1 SGHTA and CDR2 FQGTGA. The CDR3 protein is CASSLIPSGTYEQYF. Written as DNA, the CDR3 is TGTGCCAGCAGCTTAATTCCTAGCGGGACCTACGAGCAGTACTTC.

J is TRBJ2-1 and V is TRBV15; 11 positions agree with TRBD2. V lost 9 bases and J lost 0; bases outside the gene matches: 16. CDR3 length: 19 residues. The V gene's germline CDR1 is LNHNV and CDR2 YYDKDF (reference sequence). CDR3 loop: CATSPNSRLAGNSYNEQFF. CDR3 nucleotides: TGTGCCACTAGCCCGAATTCGAGACTAGCGGGGAACTCCTACAATGAGCAGTTCTTC.

V usage is TRBV13 and J usage is TRBJ2-7; a possible D gene is TRBD2 (6 bases). The V end lost 2 bases, the J end lost 9 bases, and 20 bases lay between the germline ends. Germline CDR1 PRHDT, CDR2 FYEKMQ (reference sequence). This CDR3 spans 15 amino acids. CDR3 in DNA: TGTGCCAGCAGCTTATATCCAGCCGGGAGAAGGGCGCAGTACTTC. Translation: CASSLYPAGRRAQYF. The variable domain in full, with the rest retrieved from reference TRBV13 and TRBJ2-7, is AAGVIQSPRHLIKEKRETATLKCYPIPRHDTVYWYQQGPGQDPQFLISFYEKMQSDKGSIPDRFSAQQFSDYHSELNMSSLELGDSALYFCASSLYPAGRRAQYFGPGTRLTVT.

This clone was picked up one time. The chain links TRBV5-1 to TRBJ1-5; a weak D match, TRBD1 (6 bases). Germline V gives CDR1 SGHRS, CDR2 YFSETQ. Between the trimmed V and J ends, which lost 3 bases and 7 bases, there was a span of 14 bases. CDR3 length: 14 residues. The DNA of the CDR3 is TGCGCCAGCAGCTCCCAGGGGCCGGGCCAGCCCCAGCATTTT. Encoded protein: CASSSQGPGQPQHF.

This clone appeared a single time. The chain joins TRBV19 to TRBJ1-2; 7 nucleotides match TRBD1. The CDR3 extends over 17 amino acids. CDR1 and CDR2 (germline): LNHDA, SQIVND (reference sequence). V gave up 0 bases and J gave up 0 bases; unmatched junction bases: 7. CDR3 sequence: CASSIDFSGTANYGYTF. The CDR3 bases are TGTGCCAGTAGTATAGATTTTTCCGGGACAGCTAACTATGGCTACACCTTC.